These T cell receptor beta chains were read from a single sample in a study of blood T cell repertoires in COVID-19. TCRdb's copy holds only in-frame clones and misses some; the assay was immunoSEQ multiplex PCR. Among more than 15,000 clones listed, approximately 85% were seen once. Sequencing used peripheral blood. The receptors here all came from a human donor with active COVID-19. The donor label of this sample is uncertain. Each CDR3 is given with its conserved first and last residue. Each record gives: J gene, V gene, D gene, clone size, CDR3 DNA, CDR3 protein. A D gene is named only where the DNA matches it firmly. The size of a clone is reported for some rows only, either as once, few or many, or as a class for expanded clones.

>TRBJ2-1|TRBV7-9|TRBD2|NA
TGTGCCAGCAGCTTATCGGGAGGGCCGCATGAGCAGTTCTTC
CASSLSGGPHEQFF
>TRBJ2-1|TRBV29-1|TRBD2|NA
TGCAGCGTTGAACCTAGCGGGAGATACAATGAGCAGTTCTTC
CSVEPSGRYNEQFF
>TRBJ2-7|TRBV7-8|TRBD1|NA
TGTGCCAGCAGCTTACCCCTAGGACAGGGGTCCTACGAGCAGTACTTC
CASSLPLGQGSYEQYF
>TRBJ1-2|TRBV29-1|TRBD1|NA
TGCAGCGTTGAGGGGACAGCGCCCTATGGCTACACCTTC
CSVEGTAPYGYTF
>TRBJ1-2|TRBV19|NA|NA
TGTGCCAGTAGTAATCTTGCAGGACAGAACTATGGCTACACCTTC
CASSNLAGQNYGYTF
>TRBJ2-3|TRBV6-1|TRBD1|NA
TGTGCCAGCAGTGAAGGGTACAGGGGGCGAGATACGCAGTATTTT
CASSEGYRGRDTQYF
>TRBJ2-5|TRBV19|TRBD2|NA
TGTGCCAGTCCTAGACCAAGAGGACCCCTAGCGGCTGGAGCGGTACAAGAGACCCAGTACTTC
CASPRPRGPLAAGAVQETQYF
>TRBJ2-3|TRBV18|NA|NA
TGTGCCAGCTCACCACAGACAGATAGCACAGATACGCAGTATTTT
CASSPQTDSTDTQYF
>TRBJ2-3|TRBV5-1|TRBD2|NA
TGCGCCAGCAGCTTCGCGGGGGGCATAGATACGCAGTATTTT
CASSFAGGIDTQYF
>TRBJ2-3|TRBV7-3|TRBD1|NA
TGTGCCAGCAGCAAAACGACAGGGAACACAGATACGCAGTATTTT
CASSKTTGNTDTQYF
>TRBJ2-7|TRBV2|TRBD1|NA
TGTGCCAGCAGTGTGGGACCGGGACAGGGGTCCTACGAGCAGTACTTC
CASSVGPGQGSYEQYF
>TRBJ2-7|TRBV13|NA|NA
TGTGCCAGCAGCTTAGGCCCGGCTAGCACCTACGAGCAGTACTTC
CASSLGPASTYEQYF
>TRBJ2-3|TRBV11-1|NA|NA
TGTGCCAGCAGCTTCCGTACGGGTAGCACAGATACGCAGTATTTT
CASSFRTGSTDTQYF
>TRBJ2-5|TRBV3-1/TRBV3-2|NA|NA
TGTGCCAGCAGCTACACCGGGACTGCAGAGACCCAGTACTTC
CASSYTGTAETQYF
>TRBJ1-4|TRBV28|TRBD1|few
TGTGCCAGCGTTACAGGGGGCACTAATGAAAAACTGTTTTTT
CASVTGGTNEKLFF
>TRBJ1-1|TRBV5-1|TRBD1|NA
TGCGCCAGCAGCTACAGGGGGATGAACACTGAAGCTTTCTTT
CASSYRGMNTEAFF
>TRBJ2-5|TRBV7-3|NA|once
TGTGCCAGCAGCCCACTTCACAGGGTAGGAGAGACCCAGTACTTC
CASSPLHRVGETQYF
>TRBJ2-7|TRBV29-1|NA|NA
TGCAGCGTTCTAACAGGGACGCTGTACTTC
CSVLTGTLYF
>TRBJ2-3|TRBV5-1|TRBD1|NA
TGCGCCAGCAGCGTAAGGACAGGGGGCACAGATACGCAGTATTTT
CASSVRTGGTDTQYF
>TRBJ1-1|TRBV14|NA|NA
TGTGCCAGCAGCCTCGGTCGTGGGGCGAGGAACACTGAAGCTTTCTTT
CASSLGRGARNTEAFF